These T cell receptor beta chains were read from a single sample in a study of post-analysis software for immune sequencing data. Each CDR3 protein gets one entry after TCRdb re-called the PCR reads with MiXCR. This table has more than 500,000 distinct CDR3 sequences, around 34% appearing once. The sample comprised blood. The source is a girl between 2 and 17 years old with multiple sclerosis. Each CDR3 is given with its conserved first and last residue. The order of the fields is J gene, clone size, V gene, D gene, CDR3 protein, CDR3 DNA. A D gene is named only where the DNA matches it firmly. A clone size is listed for some rows: how often the clone was seen (once, few, many), or a class if it is expanded.

>TRBJ1-4|-|TRBV23-1|-
CASSHLTAEKLFF
TGCGCCAGCAGTCACCTGACAGCTGAAAAACTGTTTTTT
>TRBJ2-3|-|TRBV10-1|-
CASSASAGDTDMQYF
TGCGCCAGCAGTGCATCGGCGGGGGACACAGATATGCAGTATTTT
>TRBJ2-7|-|TRBV20-1|-
CSARPYSYEQYF
TGCAGTGCTAGACCCTATTCATACGAGCAGTACTTC
>TRBJ1-2|-|TRBV20-1|-
CSSDLLGYTF
TGCAGTTCAGATCTTTTAGGCTACACCTTC
>TRBJ2-3|few|TRBV6-5|TRBD2
CASSPGTSGSTDTQYF
TGTGCCAGCAGTCCCGGGACTAGCGGTAGCACAGATACGCAGTATTTT
>TRBJ2-3|-|TRBV29-1|-
CSVGGVMSGDGGDTQYF
TGCAGCGTTGGCGGGGTAATGTCAGGGGATGGAGGAGATACGCAGTATTTT
>TRBJ2-5|-|TRBV7-8|-
CASSGVGAVWYF
TGTGCCAGCAGCGGCGTAGGAGCAGTGTGGTACTTC
>TRBJ1-2|-|TRBV12-3/TRBV12-4|-
CASSFDGGYTF
TGTGCCAGCAGTTTCGACGGGGGCTACACCTTC
>TRBJ2-5|-|TRBV2|TRBD2
CASSVRTSGGGVQETQYF
TGTGCCAGCAGCGTCCGGACTAGCGGGGGTGGAGTTCAAGAGACCCAGTACTTC
>TRBJ2-3|few|TRBV11-2|TRBD2
CASSRWRGSDTQYF
TGTGCCAGCAGCCGATGGCGGGGGTCAGATACGCAGTATTTT
>TRBJ2-3|few|TRBV7-6|TRBD2
CASSSLKGAGTSGTDTQYF
TGTGCCAGCAGCTCGCTTAAAGGCGCCGGGACTAGCGGCACAGATACGCAGTATTTT
>TRBJ2-4|-|TRBV12-3/TRBV12-4|TRBD1
CATRGQGKNIQYF
TGTGCCACCCGAGGACAGGGGAAAAACATTCAGTACTTC
>TRBJ2-1|few|TRBV12-3/TRBV12-4|TRBD2
CASSPGRGGYYNEQFF
TGTGCCAGCAGTCCGGGGCGCGGGGGGTACTACAATGAGCAGTTCTTC
>TRBJ2-7|-|TRBV2|-
CASSADTGGDDYEQYF
TGTGCCAGCAGTGCAGACACAGGGGGGGATGACTACGAGCAGTACTTC
>TRBJ2-4|-|TRBV20-1|-
CSANFGELAKNIQYF
TGCAGTGCTAATTTCGGCGAACTAGCCAAAAACATTCAGTACTTC
>TRBJ2-1|-|TRBV4-1|TRBD2
CASSQIERAGGRNEQFF
TGCGCCAGCAGCCAAATCGAAAGAGCGGGGGGTAGGAATGAGCAGTTCTTC
>TRBJ2-5|-|TRBV12-3/TRBV12-4|TRBD2
CASSLVPAGKCETQYF
TGTGCCAGCAGTTTAGTGCCAGCGGGGAAATGCGAGACCCAGTACTTC
>TRBJ1-6|few|TRBV5-5|-
CASSSGQGRITNSPLHF
TGTGCCAGCAGCTCCGGACAAGGGAGGATTACTAATTCACCCCTCCACTTT
>TRBJ2-3|many|TRBV6-4|-
CASSEGSTDTQYF
TGTGCCAGCAGTGAGGGCAGCACAGATACGCAGTATTTT
>TRBJ1-2|-|TRBV2|-
CASSDRGGYGYTF
TGTGCCAGCAGTGACAGGGGAGGATATGGCTACACCTTC
>TRBJ2-3|-|TRBV20-1|TRBD1
CSAMDRGFTDTQYF
TGCAGTGCCATGGACAGGGGGTTCACAGATACGCAGTATTTT
>TRBJ2-3|-|TRBV4-2|-
CASSQGSSTDTQYF
TGTGCCAGCAGCCAAGGGTCTAGCACAGATACGCAGTATTTT
>TRBJ2-1|-|TRBV20-1|TRBD2
CSGASAGGNEQFF
TGCAGTGGGGCCTCCGCGGGGGGCAATGAGCAGTTCTTC
>TRBJ2-4|-|TRBV28|TRBD1
CASSLRTGEKYF
TGTGCCAGCAGTTTACGGACAGGGGAGAAGTACTTC
>TRBJ1-3|-|TRBV7-2|-
CASSLYRVWASGNTIYF
TGTGCCAGCAGCTTATACCGCGTGTGGGCCTCTGGAAACACCATATATTTT
>TRBJ1-1|-|TRBV3-1|-
CASSQSTGTTEAFF
TGTGCCAGCAGCCAATCCACAGGGACCACTGAAGCTTTCTTT
>TRBJ1-1|-|TRBV18|-
CASSPLPVNTEAFF
TGTGCCAGCTCACCCCTCCCGGTTAACACTGAAGCTTTCTTT
>TRBJ2-3|many|TRBV7-2|TRBD2
CASRGGTDTQYF
TGTGCCAGTCGGGGGGGCACAGATACGCAGTATTTT
>TRBJ1-2|few|TRBV3-1|-
CASSPGATNYGYTF
TGTGCCAGCAGCCCAGGGGCGACTAACTATGGCTACACCTTC
>TRBJ2-3|few|TRBV6-2/TRBV6-3|TRBD2
CASSSLAGGRADTQYF
TGTGCCAGCAGTTCACTAGCGGGGGGGCGAGCAGATACGCAGTATTTT
>TRBJ2-5|once|TRBV14|-
CASSPDWGEETQYF
TGTGCCAGCAGCCCGGACTGGGGCGAAGAGACCCAGTACTTC
>TRBJ1-1|few|TRBV7-3|-
CASSSTTGTEAFF
TGTGCCAGCAGCTCAACAACAGGGACTGAAGCTTTCTTT
>TRBJ2-3|-|TRBV12-3/TRBV12-4|TRBD1
CASTATGADTQYF
TGTGCCAGCACCGCGACAGGGGCAGATACGCAGTATTTT
>TRBJ2-2|-|TRBV4-1|-
CASSPVGANTGELFF
TGCGCCAGCAGCCCAGTGGGGGCGAACACCGGGGAGCTGTTTTTT
>TRBJ1-6|few|TRBV12-3/TRBV12-4|TRBD1
CASRTGLYNSPLHF
TGTGCCAGCAGGACAGGGCTCTATAATTCACCCCTCCACTTT
>TRBJ2-7|many|TRBV29-1|-
CSVLDSSYEQYF
TGCAGCGTCTTGGACAGCTCCTACGAGCAGTACTTC
>TRBJ2-7|-|TRBV10-3|TRBD2
CAISEILTSGSGIEQYF
TGTGCCATCAGTGAGATCCTAACTAGCGGGTCCGGGATTGAGCAGTACTTC
>TRBJ2-1|few|TRBV2|-
CASSFLGVTSSYNEQFF
TGTGCCAGCAGCTTTCTAGGGGTAACGAGCTCCTACAATGAGCAGTTCTTC
>TRBJ2-1|-|TRBV14|-
CASSQLQGGSYNEQFF
TGTGCCAGCAGCCAGCTACAAGGGGGGTCCTACAATGAGCAGTTCTTC
>TRBJ2-5|few|TRBV5-1|-
CASSLGATQETQYF
TGCGCCAGCAGCTTGGGGGCTACCCAAGAGACTCAGTACTTC
>TRBJ2-1|few|TRBV6-2/TRBV6-3|-
CASSYTSWGEQFF
TGTGCCAGCAGTTACACTAGCTGGGGTGAGCAGTTCTTC
>TRBJ1-2|many|TRBV7-2|-
CASSLGKPRDGYTF
TGTGCCAGCAGCTTAGGCAAACCCAGGGATGGCTACACCTTC
>TRBJ1-2|few|TRBV2|-
CASRIGQSGYTF
TGTGCCAGCAGGATAGGGCAAAGTGGCTACACCTTC
>TRBJ2-5|-|TRBV10-3|TRBD1
CASRDRQPNEQYF
TGTGCCAGCCGGGACAGACAACCCAATGAGCAGTACTTC
>TRBJ1-4|-|TRBV5-5|-
CASSRNRELVATNEKLFF
TGTGCCAGCAGCCGTAACAGGGAACTAGTTGCAACTAATGAAAAACTGTTTTTT
>TRBJ1-1|-|TRBV20-1|TRBD1
CSARGTGGNTEAFF
TGCAGTGCTAGGGGGACAGGAGGGAACACTGAAGCTTTCTTT
>TRBJ2-1|-|TRBV11-3|TRBD2
CASSLDLAGASNEQFF
TGTGCCAGCAGCTTAGATCTAGCGGGGGCCTCCAATGAGCAGTTCTTC
>TRBJ1-1|-|TRBV7-2|-
CASSPRGAQEAFF
TGTGCCAGCAGCCCTCGGGGGGCGCAGGAAGCTTTCTTT
>TRBJ1-1|-|TRBV5-1|-
CASTTWGKNTEAFF
TGCGCCAGCACCACTTGGGGGAAGAACACTGAAGCTTTCTTT
>TRBJ1-1|few|TRBV28|TRBD1
CASSLRGWTGFPTLNTEAFF
TGTGCCAGCAGTTTGCGGGGTTGGACAGGCTTTCCTACACTGAACACTGAAGCTTTCTTT
>TRBJ2-7|few|TRBV4-1|TRBD1
CASSQEGQGYEQYF
TGCGCCAGCAGCCAAGAGGGACAGGGGTACGAGCAGTACTTC
>TRBJ1-1|few|TRBV6-1|TRBD1
CASRSRAGQVEAEAFF
TGTGCCAGCAGGAGCCGTGCGGGACAGGTCGAGGCTGAAGCTTTCTTT
>TRBJ2-7|-|TRBV5-1|-
CASSLTQPGGEQYF
TGCGCCAGCAGCTTGACCCAACCTGGGGGAGAGCAGTACTTC
>TRBJ1-6|-|TRBV6-5|TRBD1
CAGSVQGADSPLHF
TGTGCCGGCAGTGTACAGGGGGCTGATTCACCCCTCCACTTT
>TRBJ1-6|-|TRBV2|-
CASRALSPGLGSPLHF
TGTGCCAGCAGAGCCCTCAGTCCCGGGCTAGGTTCACCCCTCCACTTT
>TRBJ2-2|-|TRBV11-3|-
CASSLAKGLTGELFF
TGTGCCAGCAGCTTGGCAAAGGGTCTCACCGGGGAGCTGTTTTTT
>TRBJ2-7|few|TRBV4-1|TRBD2
CASSQPAGGRYEQYF
TGCGCCAGCAGCCAGCCAGCGGGGGGGCGTTACGAGCAGTACTTC
>TRBJ2-6|-|TRBV6-5|-
CASSYDGGGGSGANVLTF
TGTGCCAGCAGTTACGATGGAGGGGGCGGGTCTGGGGCCAACGTCCTGACTTTC